These T cell receptor beta chains were read from a single sample in a study of PD-1 blockade in classical Hodgkin lymphoma. Assay: immunoSEQ multiplex PCR; the TCRdb copy retains only in-frame clones and omits some. The sample consists of about 100,000 clones, over 70% of them appearing once. The specimen comprised peripheral blood mononuclear cells (PBMCs), sampled at baseline. Receptors originate from a human donor with classical Hodgkin lymphoma. CDR3s include the opening cysteine and the closing phenylalanine or tryptophan. D genes are given only for firm matches. For some rows the clone size is stated as once, few or many, or as a class when expanded; others skip it.

cdr3_nt: TGTGCCAGCAGCGTAGAGCGGCAAGAGACCCAGTACTTC; cdr3_aa: CASSVERQETQYF; clone_size: .; d_call: .; v_call: TRBV5-4; cdr3_length: 13; j_call: TRBJ2-5
cdr3_nt: TGTGCCAGCAGCTCCGGGGGCGGAGTTAGCACAGATACGCAGTATTTT; cdr3_aa: CASSSGGGVSTDTQYF; clone_size: .; d_call: .; v_call: TRBV11-2; cdr3_length: 16; j_call: TRBJ2-3
cdr3_nt: TGCGCCAGCAGCTTCAGTCTTGGGACTAGCGGGATATCATCCTACGAGCAGTACTTC; cdr3_aa: CASSFSLGTSGISSYEQYF; clone_size: .; d_call: TRBD2; v_call: TRBV5-1; cdr3_length: 19; j_call: TRBJ2-7
cdr3_nt: TGCGCCAGCAGCCATCCGGAGCGTCCAGCAGCATCTTACGAGCAGTACTTC; cdr3_aa: CASSHPERPAASYEQYF; clone_size: .; d_call: .; v_call: TRBV4-1; cdr3_length: 17; j_call: TRBJ2-7
cdr3_nt: TGTGCCAGCAGCCCAGGGGGCGAAGCGGCCTACGAGCAGTACTTC; cdr3_aa: CASSPGGEAAYEQYF; clone_size: .; d_call: TRBD1; v_call: TRBV5-4; cdr3_length: 15; j_call: TRBJ2-7
cdr3_nt: TGTGCCAGCAGCTCCGGACTAGCGGGCTACCAAGAGACCCAGTACTTC; cdr3_aa: CASSSGLAGYQETQYF; clone_size: .; d_call: TRBD2; v_call: TRBV7-8; cdr3_length: 16; j_call: TRBJ2-5
cdr3_nt: TGTGCCTGGAGTGTAGGGACAGCCATTATCGGCTACACCTTC; cdr3_aa: CAWSVGTAIIGYTF; clone_size: once; d_call: TRBD1; v_call: TRBV30; cdr3_length: 14; j_call: TRBJ1-2
cdr3_nt: TGTGCCAGCAGCGTCATAGCGGGAGCAAGAACGAACACCGGGGAGCTGTTTTTT; cdr3_aa: CASSVIAGARTNTGELFF; clone_size: .; d_call: TRBD2; v_call: TRBV5-4; cdr3_length: 18; j_call: TRBJ2-2
cdr3_nt: TGTGCCAGCAGCGTATTCGATCAGGGACGTGGCTACACCTTC; cdr3_aa: CASSVFDQGRGYTF; clone_size: .; d_call: .; v_call: TRBV9; cdr3_length: 14; j_call: TRBJ1-2
cdr3_nt: TGTGCCAGCAGTGAATATAGGGGTACTGAAGCTTTCTTT; cdr3_aa: CASSEYRGTEAFF; clone_size: .; d_call: .; v_call: TRBV25-1; cdr3_length: 13; j_call: TRBJ1-1
cdr3_nt: TGTGCCAGCACCCGGGGGGGACCCACAGATACGCAGTATTTT; cdr3_aa: CASTRGGPTDTQYF; clone_size: .; d_call: TRBD2; v_call: TRBV2; cdr3_length: 14; j_call: TRBJ2-3
cdr3_nt: TGCGCCAGCAGCATGAGGACAGGGCGGGAGCAGTACTTC; cdr3_aa: CASSMRTGREQYF; clone_size: once; d_call: TRBD1; v_call: TRBV5-1; cdr3_length: 13; j_call: TRBJ2-7
cdr3_nt: TGCGCCAGCAGCATTACCGGGACAGATAACTACGAGCAGTACTTC; cdr3_aa: CASSITGTDNYEQYF; clone_size: .; d_call: TRBD1; v_call: TRBV5-1; cdr3_length: 15; j_call: TRBJ2-7
cdr3_nt: TGTGCCAGCAGTTACTTACTAGCGGACACCGGGGAGCTGTTTTTT; cdr3_aa: CASSYLLADTGELFF; clone_size: .; d_call: TRBD2; v_call: TRBV6-6; cdr3_length: 15; j_call: TRBJ2-2
cdr3_nt: TGTGCCAGCAGTTTCTCAGTGAGGCAGCTATACAATGAGCAGTTCTTC; cdr3_aa: CASSFSVRQLYNEQFF; clone_size: .; d_call: .; v_call: TRBV28; cdr3_length: 16; j_call: TRBJ2-1
cdr3_nt: TGTGCCAGCAGCCCCTTCTCCGAGCAGTACTTC; cdr3_aa: CASSPFSEQYF; clone_size: .; d_call: .; v_call: TRBV11-2; cdr3_length: 11; j_call: TRBJ2-7
cdr3_nt: TGTGCCAGCAGTCGTTTCAGGGGGTTTGAGCAGTTCTTC; cdr3_aa: CASSRFRGFEQFF; clone_size: once; d_call: TRBD1; v_call: TRBV14; cdr3_length: 13; j_call: TRBJ2-1
cdr3_nt: TGTGCCAGCTCACCTCGACAGGGAGATTTTCAGTACTTC; cdr3_aa: CASSPRQGDFQYF; clone_size: .; d_call: TRBD1; v_call: TRBV18; cdr3_length: 13; j_call: TRBJ2-5
cdr3_nt: TGTGCCAGCAGCCGCAGTACCAACTACGAGCAGTACTTC; cdr3_aa: CASSRSTNYEQYF; clone_size: .; d_call: .; v_call: TRBV11-2; cdr3_length: 13; j_call: TRBJ2-7
cdr3_nt: TGTGCCTTACAGGGGGACTATGGCTACACCTTC; cdr3_aa: CALQGDYGYTF; clone_size: .; d_call: TRBD1; v_call: TRBV28; cdr3_length: 11; j_call: TRBJ1-2
cdr3_nt: TGCGCCAGCAGCGTGGGTGTTTATGAGACCCAGTACTTC; cdr3_aa: CASSVGVYETQYF; clone_size: .; d_call: .; v_call: TRBV10-2; cdr3_length: 13; j_call: TRBJ2-5
cdr3_nt: TGTGCCAGCAGTTTTAGGGGCAATGAGCAGTTCTTC; cdr3_aa: CASSFRGNEQFF; clone_size: few; d_call: .; v_call: TRBV27; cdr3_length: 12; j_call: TRBJ2-1